This T cell receptor (beta chain) was retrieved from a study of T cell repertoires in cytomegalovirus infection. On the study more broadly: Signatures in public TCR beta sequences pointed to both CMV infection and matching HLA type.

Germline V CDR1 and CDR2: SQVTM, ANQGSEA. J was trimmed by 4 bases and V by 2 bases; bases with no gene match: 2. The CDR3 consists of 14 residues. TCRdb passed the reads through MiXCR, listing each CDR3 protein once. Of 350,000 to 450,000 distinct CDR3 sequences in the sample, 15% to 20% are singletons; the top ten hold about 10%. General study results and limits: Cumulative frequency (of public TCR beta family members) identified carriers of CMV plus the relevant HLA. HLA-C-restricted CMV-specific TCR beta clonotypes prevailed in the ex vivo response.

Comments on this clonotype: Its antigen is currently unknown.

Sequenced sample: PBMCs. The sequence was collected from a human donor in good health (CMV status not recorded). Some clones in this sample may be carry-over from other donors' samples. The chain combines TRBV29-1 with TRBJ2-1, with 10 bases lining up with TRBD2. CDR3 sequence: CSVERTSGYNEQFF. CDR3 bases: TGCAGCGTTGAAAGGACTAGCGGTTACAATGAGCAGTTCTTC.